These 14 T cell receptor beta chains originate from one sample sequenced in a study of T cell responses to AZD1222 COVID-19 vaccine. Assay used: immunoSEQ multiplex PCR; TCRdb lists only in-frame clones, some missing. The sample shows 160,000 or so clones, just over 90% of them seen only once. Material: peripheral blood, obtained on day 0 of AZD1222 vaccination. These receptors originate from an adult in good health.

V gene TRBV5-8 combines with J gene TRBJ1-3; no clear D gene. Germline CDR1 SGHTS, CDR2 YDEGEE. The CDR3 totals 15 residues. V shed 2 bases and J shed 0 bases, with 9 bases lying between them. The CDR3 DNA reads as TGTGCCAGCAGCTTACTTGGTGGCTCTGGAAACACCATATATTTT. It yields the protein CASSLLGGSGNTIYF.

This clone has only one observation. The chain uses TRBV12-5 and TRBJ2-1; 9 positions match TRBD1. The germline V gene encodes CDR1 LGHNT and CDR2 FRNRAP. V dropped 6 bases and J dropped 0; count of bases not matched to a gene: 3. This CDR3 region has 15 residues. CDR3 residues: CASGDRGSSYNEQFF. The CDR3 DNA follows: TGTGCTAGTGGCGACAGGGGGAGCTCCTACAATGAGCAGTTCTTC.

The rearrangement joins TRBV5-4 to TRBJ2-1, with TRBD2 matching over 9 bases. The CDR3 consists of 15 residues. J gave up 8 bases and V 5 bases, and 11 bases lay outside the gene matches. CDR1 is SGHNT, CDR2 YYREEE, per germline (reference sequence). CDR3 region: CASRLGGRATDEQFF. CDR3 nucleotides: TGTGCCAGCAGGCTTGGCGGGAGGGCCACCGATGAGCAGTTCTTC.

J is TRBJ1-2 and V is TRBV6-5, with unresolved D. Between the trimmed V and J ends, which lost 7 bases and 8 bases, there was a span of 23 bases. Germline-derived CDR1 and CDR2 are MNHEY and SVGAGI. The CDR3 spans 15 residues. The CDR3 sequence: CASTSRPEGRGGYTF. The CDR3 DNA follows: TGTGCCAGCACCTCAAGACCCGAGGGCAGAGGCGGCTACACCTTC.

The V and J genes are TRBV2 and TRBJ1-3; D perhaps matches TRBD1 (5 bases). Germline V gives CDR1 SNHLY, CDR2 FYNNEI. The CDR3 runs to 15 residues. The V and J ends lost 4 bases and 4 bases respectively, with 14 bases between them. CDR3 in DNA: TGTGCCAGCAGTGTTCATCAGGGATCCGGAAACACCATATATTTT. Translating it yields CASSVHQGSGNTIYF.

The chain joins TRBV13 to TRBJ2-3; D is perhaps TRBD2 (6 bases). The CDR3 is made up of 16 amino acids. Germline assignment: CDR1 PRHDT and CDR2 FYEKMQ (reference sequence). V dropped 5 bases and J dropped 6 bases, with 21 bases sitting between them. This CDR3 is CASSLLGLARADTQYF. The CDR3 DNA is TGTGCCAGCAGCCTCCTGGGACTTGCCAGGGCGGATACGCAGTATTTT.

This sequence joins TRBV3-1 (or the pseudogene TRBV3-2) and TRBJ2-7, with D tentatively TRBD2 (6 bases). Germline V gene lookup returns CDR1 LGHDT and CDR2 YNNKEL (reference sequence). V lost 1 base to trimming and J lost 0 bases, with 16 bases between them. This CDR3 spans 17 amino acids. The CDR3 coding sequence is TGTGCCAGCAGCCAAGCCGCGGGCGGGATTCACTCCTACGAGCAGTACTTC. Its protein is CASSQAAGGIHSYEQYF.

The CDR3: CASSLYGGRFGNTIYF. CDR3 DNA: TGTGCCAGCAGCTTGTATGGGGGGCGCTTTGGAAACACCATATATTTT. The chain carries TRBV5-8 and TRBJ1-3; tentative D call: TRBD1 (6 bases). CDR1 is SGHTS, CDR2 YDEGEE, per germline. The CDR3 is 16 amino acids. With 1 base removed from V and 3 bases from J, the gap between germline ends came to 14 bases.

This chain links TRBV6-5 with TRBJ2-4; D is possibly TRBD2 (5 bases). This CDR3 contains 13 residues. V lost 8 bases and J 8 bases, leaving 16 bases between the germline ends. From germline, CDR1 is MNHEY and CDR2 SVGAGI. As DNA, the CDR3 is TGTGCCAGCTGGCCCGCAGCCGGGGACATTCAGTACTTC. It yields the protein CASWPAAGDIQYF.

In DNA form, the CDR3 reads TGCGCCAGCAGCTTGGTTGGTGTCCGCGTTGGCATGAACACTGAAGCTTTCTTT. It yields the protein CASSLVGVRVGMNTEAFF. V is TRBV5-1 and J is TRBJ1-1; no definite D call. V lost 0 bases and J lost 0, with 18 bases in between. This CDR3 has 18 amino acids. CDR1 and CDR2 from the germline V gene are SGHRS and YFSETQ.

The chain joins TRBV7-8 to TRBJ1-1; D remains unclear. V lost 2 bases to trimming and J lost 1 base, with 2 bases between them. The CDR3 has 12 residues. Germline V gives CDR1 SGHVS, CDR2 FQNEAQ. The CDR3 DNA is TGTGCCAGCAGCTTATCGAACACTGAAGCTTTCTTT. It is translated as CASSLSNTEAFF.

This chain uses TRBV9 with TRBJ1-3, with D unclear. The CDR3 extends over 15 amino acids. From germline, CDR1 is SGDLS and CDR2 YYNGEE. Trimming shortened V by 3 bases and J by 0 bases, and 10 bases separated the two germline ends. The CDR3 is CASSGGTGSGNTIYF. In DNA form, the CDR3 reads TGTGCCAGCAGCGGGGGTACGGGCTCTGGAAACACCATATATTTT. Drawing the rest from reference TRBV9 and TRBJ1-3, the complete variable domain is DSGVTQTPKHLITATGQRVTLRCSPRSGDLSVYWYQQSLDQGLQFLIQYYNGEERAKGNILERFSAQQFPDLHSELNLSSLELGDSALYFCASSGGTGSGNTIYFGEGSWLTVV.

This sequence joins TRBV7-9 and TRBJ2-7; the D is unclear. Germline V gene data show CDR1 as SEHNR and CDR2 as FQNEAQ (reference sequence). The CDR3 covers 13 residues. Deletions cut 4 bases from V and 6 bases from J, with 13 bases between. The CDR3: CASSYSLPGEQYF. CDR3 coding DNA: TGTGCCAGCAGCTACAGTTTGCCTGGCGAGCAGTACTTC.

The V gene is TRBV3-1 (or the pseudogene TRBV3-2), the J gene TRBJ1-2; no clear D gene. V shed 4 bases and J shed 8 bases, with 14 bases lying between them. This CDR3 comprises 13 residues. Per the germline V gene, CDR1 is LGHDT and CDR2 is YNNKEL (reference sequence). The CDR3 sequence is CASSRVQPRGYTF. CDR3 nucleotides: TGTGCCAGCAGCCGGGTCCAACCAAGAGGCTACACCTTC.